This T cell receptor (beta chain) was retrieved from a study of shared clonotypes between healthy human individuals. Donation came from healthy HIV-negative adults that had no recent acute infections or vaccinations. Nashville, Tennessee was home to all donors, who were Caucasian adults. CD8 memory cells included CD45RO+ cells plus CCR7-negative CD45RA+ TemRA cells. Study-level points and caveats: Larger richness was generally estimated for naive than memory subsets.

V shed 5 bases and J shed 0 bases, with 18 bases lying between them. The CDR3 runs to 18 residues. Germline V CDR1 and CDR2: SGHRS, YFSETQ. On this clone itself: The antigen is not known.

Measured with immunoSEQ multiplex PCR; TCRdb has only the in-frame clones, and not every one. This table has around 79,000 clones, 60% to 80% appearing once. This chain connects TRBV5-1 to TRBJ2-6; no reliable D call. The clonotype originates from a man aged 25-45 years in good health. The sequencing input was memory CD8+ T cells sorted from blood. Subset specified: CD45RO+ cells pooled with CCR7-negative TemRA cells. CDR3 in DNA: TGCGCCAGCAGTTTTGGAGACGCAAGTTACTCTGGGGCCAACGTCCTGACTTTC. Translating gives CASSFGDASYSGANVLTF.